This record looks at one T cell receptor beta chain sequence and its context. The sample comes from a study of blood T cell repertoires in COVID-19. Background on the study: Samples taken during acute and convalescent COVID-19 were collected in the United States, Italy and Spain. T cells, B-cell-depleted T cells, or PBMCs provided the cDNA or gDNA that served as material.

Study processing details: Amplification of reference gene primers provided the estimated nucleated cell counts. Here immunoSEQ multiplex PCR was the method, and the copy in TCRdb shows in-frame clones only, minus some. V and J calls and clone size are copied from that table; D and trimming were computed from the DNA. This table has tens of thousands of clones, approximately 89% appearing once. The CDR3 runs to 12 residues. Between the trimmed V and J ends, which lost 5 bases and 1 base, there was a span of 2 bases. In Seattle, patients joined the study during active infection and were tracked longitudinally.

The sample comprised peripheral blood. This clonotype was obtained from a woman aged 55-70 years with COVID-19, enrolled during active disease. The rearrangement uses TRBV12-3 or TRBV12-4 and TRBJ2-2, with no clear D. The CDR3 DNA follows: TGTGCCAGCAGTCAGAACACCGGGGAGCTGTTTTTT. It specifies CASSQNTGELFF.